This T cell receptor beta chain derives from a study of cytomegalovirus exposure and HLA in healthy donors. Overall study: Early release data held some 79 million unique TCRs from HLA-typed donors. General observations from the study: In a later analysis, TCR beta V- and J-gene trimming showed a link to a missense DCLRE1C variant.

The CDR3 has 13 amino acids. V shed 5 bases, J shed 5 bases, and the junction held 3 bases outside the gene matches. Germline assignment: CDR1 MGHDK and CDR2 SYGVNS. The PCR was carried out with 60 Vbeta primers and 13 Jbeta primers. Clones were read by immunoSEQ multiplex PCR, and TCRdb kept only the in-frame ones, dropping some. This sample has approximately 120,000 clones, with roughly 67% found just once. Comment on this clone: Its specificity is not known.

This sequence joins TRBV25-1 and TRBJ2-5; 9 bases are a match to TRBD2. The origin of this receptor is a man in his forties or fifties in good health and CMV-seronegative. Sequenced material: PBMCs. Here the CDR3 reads CASSLAGGETQYF. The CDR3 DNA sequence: TGTGCCAGCAGTCTGGCGGGAGGGGAGACCCAGTACTTC.